Each of the 12 T cell receptor beta chains below was sequenced from the same sample in a study of blood T cell repertoires in COVID-19 (dated by TCRdb to about 2020). Library creation used the immunoSEQ multiplex PCR assay. The table comes from immuneACCESS by way of TCRdb, which keeps in-frame sequences with V and J called. Part of the clones is missing from these tables; in studies checked, under half for an unresolved V gene and the rest for unknown reasons. This sample lists 200,000 to 250,000 clones; 86% were detected once. Of the sample, about a tenth falls within the top ten clones. The sequencing sample was made of peripheral blood. The source is a woman aged 50 to 60 with COVID-19, enrolled during active disease.

J is TRBJ2-7 and V is TRBV24-1; 12 bases agree with TRBD2. Germline V gives CDR1 KGHDR, CDR2 SFDVKD. V dropped 3 bases and J dropped 5; count of bases not matched to a gene: 4. This CDR3 spans 15 amino acids. The CDR3 bases are TGTGCCACCAGTGATGGGGGACTAGCGGGCGACGAGCAGTACGTC. Protein product: CATSDGGLAGDEQYV.

Concerning this clone: Other DNA variants within this sample encode the same CDR3. V and J are TRBV24-1 and TRBJ1-1, with D uncertain. V was shortened by 1 base and J by 5 bases, with 7 bases between the two germline ends. This CDR3 has 13 residues. Germline loops: CDR1 KGHDR, CDR2 SFDVKD. The CDR3 region has the DNA TGTGCCACCAGTGATTTAAGAGGGACTGAAGCTTTCTTT. Protein sequence: CATSDLRGTEAFF.

V usage is TRBV19 and J usage is TRBJ2-3; 7 bases match TRBD1. Per the germline V gene, CDR1 is LNHDA and CDR2 is SQIVND (reference sequence). The CDR3 covers 13 residues. The junction had 4 bases not matched to a gene; V was cut back by 5 bases and J by 5 bases. The chain's CDR3 is CASSQNRGDTQYF. DNA of the CDR3: TGTGCCAGTAGTCAAAACAGGGGAGATACGCAGTATTTT.

J is TRBJ1-3 and V is TRBV18, with D uncertain. CDR3 size: 16 residues. Trimming stripped 3 bases from V and 0 bases from J, with 12 bases between. Germline assignment: CDR1 KGHSH and CDR2 LQKENI. CDR3 amino acids: CASSPRPSISGNTIYF. CDR3 DNA sequence: TGTGCCAGCTCACCGAGGCCCTCGATCTCTGGAAACACCATATATTTT. Full variable domain (missing parts from reference TRBV18 and TRBJ1-3): NAGVMQNPRHLVRRRGQEARLRCSPMKGHSHVYWYRQLPEEGLKFMVYLQKENIIDESGMPKERFSAEFPKEGPSILRIQQVVRGDSAAYFCASSPRPSISGNTIYFGEGSWLTVV.

The chain joins TRBV19 to TRBJ1-6, with 9 nucleotides matching TRBD1. The germline V gene has CDR1 LNHDA and CDR2 SQIVND (reference sequence). The CDR3 extends over 16 amino acids. V shed 3 bases and J 7 bases; nucleotides not matched to a gene: 7. This chain's CDR3 is CASSIAKGTGNSPLHF. Written as DNA, the CDR3 is TGTGCCAGTAGTATCGCTAAGGGGACAGGGAATTCACCCCTCCACTTT.

The V and J genes are TRBV7-2 and TRBJ2-1; 13 positions match TRBD2. Germline CDR1 and CDR2: SGHTA and FQGNSA. The CDR3 runs to 14 residues. V lost 4 bases, J lost 13 bases, and 7 bases stayed unmatched. CDR3 protein: CASSSRLAGGRQFF. CDR3 sequence (DNA): TGTGCCAGCAGCTCAAGACTAGCGGGGGGACGTCAGTTCTTC.

The J gene is TRBJ2-3, the V gene TRBV11-3; D is possibly TRBD1 (5 bases). The CDR3 spans 15 residues. The V gene's germline CDR1 is SGHNT and CDR2 YENEEA. The germline V and J ends were trimmed by 0 bases and 0 bases, with 7 bases remaining between them. CDR3 nucleotide sequence: TGTGCCAGCAGCTTAGACAGGGCTAGCACAGATACGCAGTATTTT. Protein product: CASSLDRASTDTQYF.

The CDR3 here is CASSLITGEQFF. Written as DNA, the CDR3 is TGTGCCAGCAGCTTAATAACTGGTGAGCAGTTCTTC. V is TRBV7-3 and J is TRBJ2-1, with unresolved D. The length of the CDR3 is 12 residues. The V end lost 1 base, the J end lost 9 bases, and 7 bases lay between the germline ends. CDR1 is SGHTA, CDR2 FQGTGA, per germline.

The genes are TRBV7-9 and TRBJ1-1, with 10 bases fitting TRBD1. The junction had 8 bases not matched to a gene; V was cut back by 3 bases and J by 1 base. CDR1 SEHNR and CDR2 FQNEAQ come from the germline V gene (reference sequence). The CDR3 extends over 17 amino acids. In DNA, the CDR3 is TGTGCCAGCAGCTTTAGGACAGGGGGACTTGGGAACACTGAAGCTTTCTTT. Protein product: CASSFRTGGLGNTEAFF.

The chain combines TRBV11-2 with TRBJ2-3; TRBD1 agrees at 12 bases. Germline values: CDR1 SGHAT, CDR2 FQNNGV. The length of the CDR3 is 16 residues. V trimming: 5 bases; J trimming: 4 bases; junction bases outside the gene matches: 7. The CDR3 protein is CASSQSGTGGPDTQYF. The CDR3 DNA follows: TGTGCCAGCAGCCAGAGTGGGACAGGGGGCCCAGATACGCAGTATTTT.

This chain joins TRBV4-3 and TRBJ2-3; 10 nucleotides match TRBD2. This CDR3 spans 15 amino acids. Germline assignment: CDR1 LGHNA and CDR2 YSLEER. J lost 0 bases, V lost 5 bases, and 2 bases had no gene match. The CDR3 DNA reads TGCGCCAGCAGCACTAGCGGGGCTAGCACAGATACGCAGTATTTT. Protein: CASSTSGASTDTQYF.

The chain recombines TRBV27 with TRBJ1-6; D call uncertain. CDR1 is MNHEY, CDR2 SMNVEV, per germline (reference sequence). The ends were cut back, 5 bases at V and 6 bases at J, with 11 bases in the middle. The CDR3 sequence is 14 residues long. The CDR3 sequence: CASSQAGFNSPLHF. CDR3 nucleotide sequence: TGTGCCAGCAGTCAGGCAGGATTTAATTCACCCCTCCACTTT.